This T cell receptor (beta chain) was sequenced in a study of blood T cell repertoires in COVID-19. Study in general: Nucleic acid was either cDNA or gDNA, and it came from T cells, B-cell-depleted T cells, or PBMCs.

Trimming took off 3 bases at V and 1 base at J, with 12 bases between the two ends. This CDR3 has 15 residues. Germline CDR1 and CDR2: LGHNT and FRNRAP. Libraries were prepared by immunoSEQ multiplex PCR; TCRdb keeps only in-frame clonotypes and omits some of them. The sample has a few hundred thousand clones; more than 80% are singletons. The clonotype comes from a man aged 25-45 years who had recovered from COVID-19. Material for sequencing was peripheral blood. The rearrangement links TRBV12-5 to TRBJ2-5, with a tentative D call TRBD1 (6 bases). The CDR3 loop reads CASGFITGSQETQYF. The CDR3 nucleotides read TGTGCTAGTGGTTTCATAACAGGGTCCCAAGAGACCCAGTACTTC.